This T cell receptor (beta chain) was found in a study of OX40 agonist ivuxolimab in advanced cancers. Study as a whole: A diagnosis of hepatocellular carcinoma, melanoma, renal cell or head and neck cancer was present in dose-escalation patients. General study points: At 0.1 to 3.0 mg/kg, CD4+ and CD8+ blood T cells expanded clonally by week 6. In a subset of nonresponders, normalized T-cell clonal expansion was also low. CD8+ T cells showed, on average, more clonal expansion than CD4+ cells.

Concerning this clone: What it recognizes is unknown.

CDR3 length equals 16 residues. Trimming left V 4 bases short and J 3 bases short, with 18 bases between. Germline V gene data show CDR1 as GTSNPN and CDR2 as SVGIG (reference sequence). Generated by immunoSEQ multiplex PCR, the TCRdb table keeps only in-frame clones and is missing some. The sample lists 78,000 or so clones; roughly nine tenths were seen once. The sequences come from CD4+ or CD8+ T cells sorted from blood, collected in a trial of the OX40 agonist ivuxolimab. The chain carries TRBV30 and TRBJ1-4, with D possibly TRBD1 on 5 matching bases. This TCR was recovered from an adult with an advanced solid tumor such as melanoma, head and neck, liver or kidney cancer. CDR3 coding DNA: TGTGCCTGGACTACTAAGAGCGGGGGAGCTAATGAAAAACTGTTTTTT. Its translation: CAWTTKSGGANEKLFF.